This entry describes one TCR beta chain. This sample was taken from a study of blood T cells in healthy people across ages. The use of a sample-barcoded 5' primer and a J-beta primer mix characterized a second PCR of roughly 6 to 11 cycles. In TCRdb, the 5' RACE reads were re-called with MiXCR into one record per CDR3 protein. The sample lists about 720,000 distinct CDR3 sequences, just under 25% occurring once. In germline, CDR1 is SEHNR, CDR2 FQNEAQ (reference sequence). The CDR3 sequence is 17 residues long. Unmatched junction bases numbered 7, after V lost 4 bases and J lost 0 bases. This same sample was also part of a study on T cells of mothers and their children. That paper adds: About 3 million TCR beta reads per child versus over 8.5 million per mother.

This chain links TRBV7-9 with TRBJ2-1; 9 nucleotides line up with TRBD1. The receptor comes from a boy younger than 18 in good health. Sequencing was carried out using blood. This CDR3 is CASSSIPGQGSYNEQFF. The CDR3 DNA reads as TGTGCCAGCAGCTCCATTCCGGGACAGGGCTCCTACAATGAGCAGTTCTTC.